This T cell receptor beta chain appears in the sequencing data of a study of graft-versus-host responses after intestinal transplantation. Whole-study context: Recipients had transplants, and these were multivisceral, liver-intestinal, or isolated intestinal. Anti-thymocyte globulin served as induction for all recipients, who then took tacrolimus and steroids for about 3 years. Whole-study results and caveats: Researchers found peak circulating GvH clone levels linked to early post-transplant HvG declines. In patients with graft-donor T cell macrochimerism, allograft graft-versus-host to host-versus-graft clonal ratios were high.

The culture paired about 200,000 irradiated violet-dye-labeled stimulators with about 200,000 CFSE-labeled responders. Assay: immunoSEQ multiplex PCR; the TCRdb copy retains only in-frame clones and omits some. The data hold some 1,700 clones, with 35% to 40% observed a single time. The source of this sequence is a human patient who was an organ donor for intestinal transplantation. The sequencing used alloreactive CD8+ T cells from a mixed lymphocyte reaction culture, collected before transplantation. As for subset: CFSE-low proliferating T cells sorted from approximately 6-day pre-transplant mixed lymphocyte reaction (GvH or HvG direction).

In DNA, the CDR3 is TGCGCCAGCAGCCAATTTCTATTAGGGAACACTGAAGCTTTCTTT. Its translation: CASSQFLLGNTEAFF. V usage is TRBV4-1 and J usage is TRBJ1-1; D is undetermined. V gave up 2 bases and J gave up 1 base, with 11 bases separating them. Germline V gene lookup returns CDR1 MGHRA and CDR2 YSYEKL. CDR3 length equals 15 residues.